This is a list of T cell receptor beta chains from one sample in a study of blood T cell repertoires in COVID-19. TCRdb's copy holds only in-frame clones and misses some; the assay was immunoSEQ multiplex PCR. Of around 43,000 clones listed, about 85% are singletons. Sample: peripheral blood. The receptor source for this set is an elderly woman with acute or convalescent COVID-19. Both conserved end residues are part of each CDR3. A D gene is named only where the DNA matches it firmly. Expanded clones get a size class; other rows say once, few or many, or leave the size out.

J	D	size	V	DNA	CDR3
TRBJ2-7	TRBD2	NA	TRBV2	TGTGCCAGCATTTTCGGGACTAGCGGGAGTGACGAGCAGTACTTC	CASIFGTSGSDEQYF
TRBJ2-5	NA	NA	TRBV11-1	TGTGCCAGCAGCTTAGGGACTCCATCTGGGGCCCAGTACTTC	CASSLGTPSGAQYF
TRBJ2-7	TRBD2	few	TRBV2	TGTGCCCGCTGGGGGGGGGACCGGGGGGGCTCCTACGAGCAGTACTTC	CARWGGDRGGSYEQYF
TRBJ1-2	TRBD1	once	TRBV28	TGTGCCAGCAGTAAGGGGACAGGGGGGTATCGGTATGGCTACACCTTC	CASSKGTGGYRYGYTF
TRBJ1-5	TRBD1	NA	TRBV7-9	TGTGCCAGCAGCGTCGGACAGGAACATCAGCCCCAGCATTTT	CASSVGQEHQPQHF
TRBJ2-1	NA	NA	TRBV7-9	TGTGCCAGCAGGGACTCTCTCGCTTCGGTTGAGCAGTTCTTC	CASRDSLASVEQFF
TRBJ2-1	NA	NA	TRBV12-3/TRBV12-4	TGTGCCAGCAGTTTGACAGCGAATGAGCAGTTCTTC	CASSLTANEQFF
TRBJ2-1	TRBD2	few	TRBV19	TGTGCCAGTAGTATATCACAGACTAGCGGGGCCCATGAGCAGTTCTTC	CASSISQTSGAHEQFF
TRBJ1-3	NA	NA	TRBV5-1	TGCGCCAGCATGGCAGGGGAAGTCGGAAACACCATATATTTT	CASMAGEVGNTIYF
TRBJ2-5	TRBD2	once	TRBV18	TGTGCCAGCTCACCTCGGATAGGCGGGAGCGGAGAGACCCAGTACTTC	CASSPRIGGSGETQYF
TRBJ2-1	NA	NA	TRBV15	TGTGCCACCAGCAGGGACATCGGTGAGCAGTTCTTC	CATSRDIGEQFF
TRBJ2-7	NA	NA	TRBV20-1	TGCAGTGCTAGTCCGGGGAATGGGCTCTACGAGCAGTACTTC	CSASPGNGLYEQYF
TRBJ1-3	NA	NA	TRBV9	TGTGCCAGCCGAGGAGGGAATGGAAACACCATATATTTT	CASRGGNGNTIYF
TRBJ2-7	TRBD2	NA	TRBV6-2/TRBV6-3	TGTGCCAGCAGTTCCGGGACTACACTATACCCCCCTTACGAGCAGTACTTC	CASSSGTTLYPPYEQYF
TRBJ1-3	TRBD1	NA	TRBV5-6	TGTGCCAGCAGCCGCTTGGCAGGGGGGAACACCATATATTTT	CASSRLAGGNTIYF
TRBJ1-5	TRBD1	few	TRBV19	TGTGCCAGTAGTATCCGGGACAGGGGCAATCAGCCCCAGCATTTT	CASSIRDRGNQPQHF
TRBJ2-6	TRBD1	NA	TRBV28	TGTGCCAGCAGTTTGCGGGACAGGGGCCTCTCTGGGGCCAACGTCCTGACTTTC	CASSLRDRGLSGANVLTF
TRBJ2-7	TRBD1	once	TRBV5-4	TGTGCCAGCAGCTTGACAGGGGCCGAGCAGTACTTC	CASSLTGAEQYF
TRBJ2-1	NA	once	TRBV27	TGTGCCAGCAGTGGAGGGGATGAGCAGTTCTTC	CASSGGDEQFF
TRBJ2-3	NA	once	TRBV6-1	TGTGCCAGCAGTGAAGGAACGACTAGCACAGATACGCAGTATTTT	CASSEGTTSTDTQYF
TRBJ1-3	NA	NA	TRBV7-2	TGTGCCAGCAGCGTAGGACTGCCCGGAAACACCATATATTTT	CASSVGLPGNTIYF